The subject of this entry is one TCR beta chain. Its target is unknown. PCR amplification relied on 60 Vbeta primers (plus 13 Jbeta primers). The method was immunoSEQ multiplex PCR; TCRdb's version includes in-frame clones alone and lacks a portion of them. The repertoire holds 150,000 to 200,000 clones, with approximately 88% as singletons. V dropped 1 base and J dropped 8 bases, with 9 bases sitting between them. The CDR3 sequence is 12 residues long. Germline CDR1 SGHRS, CDR2 YFSETQ. This specimen comes from a study of cytomegalovirus exposure and HLA in healthy donors. The study, taken as a whole, reports: In a later analysis, compared with equally common non-associated chains, HLA-associated beta chains were more expanded. TRBV6-2, TRBV6-3 and other indistinguishable V segments were excluded. Most TCRs appeared rarely, but some public TCRs recurred in many donors. By a later analysis, the bulk of CMV-associated TCR beta chains appeared HLA-restricted.

The sample comprised PBMCs. V usage is TRBV5-1 and J usage is TRBJ1-1; possibly TRBD1 for D (5 bases). This sequence was found in a woman under 30 in good health and CMV-seronegative. CDR3 in amino acids: CASSLSQGEAFF. In DNA, the CDR3 is TGCGCCAGCAGCTTGTCGCAGGGAGAAGCTTTCTTT.